The 2 T cell receptor beta chains in this list originate from one sample, sequenced in a study of blood T cell repertoires in COVID-19. Only in-frame clones appear in the TCRdb table, and some are missing; sequencing was by immunoSEQ multiplex PCR. The sample carries around 120,000 clones, under 95% recorded once. The sample taken for sequencing was peripheral blood. These receptor sequences come from a middle-aged man with active COVID-19.

The CDR3 loop reads CASSLVRVSGANVLTF. The DNA of the CDR3 is TGTGCCAGCTCACTTGTCAGGGTTTCTGGGGCCAACGTCCTGACTTTC. This rearrangement joins TRBV18 to TRBJ2-6; TRBD1 might be the D (5 bases). Germline V CDR1 and CDR2: KGHSH, LQKENI. The CDR3 covers 16 residues. V shed 4 bases and J shed 1 base, with 11 bases lying between them.

This chain links TRBV6-5 with TRBJ1-1; no firm D call. The CDR3 consists of 13 residues. CDR1 is MNHEY, CDR2 SVGAGI, per germline. Trimming took 5 bases from V and 2 from J, leaving 9 bases between them. CDR3 DNA sequence: TGTGCCAGCAGTCGTCAAGCAAACACTGAAGCTTTCTTT. Its translation: CASSRQANTEAFF.